The 20 T cell receptor beta chains listed next were all sequenced from one sample in a study of response to subunit inactivated influenza vaccine. In TCRdb, the RT-PCR reads were re-called with MiXCR into one record per CDR3 protein. The sample has roughly 500,000 distinct CDR3 sequences, about 25% seen once; the top ten hold approximately 1.9%. Sequencing was performed on CD4+ T cells sorted from PBMCs, taken 5 to 6 days after vaccination. Receptors originate from a man aged 50 to 60 who received an inactivated influenza vaccine.

The gene calls are TRBV20-1 and TRBJ2-7; D gene unclear. CDR3 length: 11 amino acids. Looked up from germline, CDR1 is DFQATT and CDR2 is SNEGSKA (reference sequence). The V and J ends lost 4 bases and 4 bases respectively, with 8 bases between them. CDR3 DNA: TGCAGTGCTAAGACCGTGTACGAGCAGTACTTC. The encoded protein is CSAKTVYEQYF.

This clonotype was counted between two and nine times. The V gene is TRBV7-6, the J gene TRBJ1-5; D may be TRBD1 (5 bases). The CDR3 extends over 14 amino acids. Trimming cost V 5 bases and J 3 bases, with 11 bases left between them. CDR1 is SGHVS and CDR2 is FNYEAQ in the germline V gene. The CDR3 DNA reads TGTGCCAGCAGCCTGACAGAACACAATCAGCCCCAGCATTTT. It codes for CASSLTEHNQPQHF.

This clonotype was observed a few times. This chain links TRBV6-4 with TRBJ1-1, with 7 bases matching TRBD1. Losses at the gene ends were 0 bases for V and 1 base for J; bases not matched to a gene: 17. CDR1 is MRHNA and CDR2 is SNTAGT in the germline V gene. The CDR3 runs to 20 residues. The CDR3 nucleotides are TGTGCCAGCAGTGACTCTTCAGTACTCCCTGACAGGGCCCGGAACACTGAAGCTTTCTTT. Translated: CASSDSSVLPDRARNTEAFF.

The chain links TRBV5-1 to TRBJ2-3; 8 positions match TRBD1. The junction had 7 bases not matched to a gene; V was cut back by 9 bases and J by 4 bases. The CDR3 length is 13 residues. Germline CDR1 and CDR2: SGHRS and YFSETQ. This chain's CDR3 is CATRQGSSDTQYF. In nucleotides, the CDR3 is TGCGCCACCCGACAGGGGTCATCAGATACGCAGTATTTT.

The rearrangement joins TRBV14 to TRBJ2-5; 9 bases map to TRBD2. CDR3 length: 17 residues. Losses at the gene ends were 5 bases for V and 5 bases for J; bases not matched to a gene: 15. From germline, CDR1 is SGHDN and CDR2 FVKESK. CDR3 region: CASSISGTSRGWETQYF. DNA for the CDR3: TGTGCCAGCAGCATATCCGGGACTAGCAGGGGCTGGGAGACCCAGTACTTC.

The chain links TRBV4-1 to TRBJ1-2; D is ambiguous. From germline, CDR1 is MGHRA and CDR2 YSYEKL. The CDR3 covers 17 residues. V shed 1 base and J shed 4 bases, with 19 bases lying between them. Written as DNA, the CDR3 is TGCGCCAGCAGCCAAGGTTTACAGCCAAGACCTAGCTATGGCTACACCTTC. This encodes CASSQGLQPRPSYGYTF.

This rearrangement joins TRBV12-3 or TRBV12-4 to TRBJ2-2, with 8 nucleotides matching TRBD2. Trimming took 6 bases from V and 7 from J; bases not matched to a gene: 7. There are 14 residues in the CDR3. CDR3 residues: CASRGLESYGELFF. CDR3 nucleotides: TGTGCCAGCAGGGGACTAGAGTCTTACGGGGAGCTGTTTTTT.

CDR3: CASSLFGLEQYF. The CDR3 coding sequence is TGTGCCAGCAGTTTATTTGGTTTGGAGCAGTACTTC. V usage is TRBV12-3 or TRBV12-4 and J usage is TRBJ2-7; no clear D gene. V lost 2 bases and J lost 7, with 9 bases in between. The CDR3 is 12 amino acids.

The CDR3 DNA reads as TGCAGTGCTGCACGAGAGGCGGCAGGCACTGAAGCTTTCTTT. Its translation: CSAAREAAGTEAFF. V is TRBV20-1 and J is TRBJ1-1; D call uncertain. The CDR3 covers 14 residues. Germline V lookup: CDR1 DFQATT, CDR2 SNEGSKA (reference sequence). Deletions cut 5 bases from V and 4 bases from J, with 17 bases between.

V usage is TRBV20-1 and J usage is TRBJ1-4; D is perhaps TRBD1 (5 bases). CDR3 length equals 16 residues. From germline, CDR1 is DFQATT and CDR2 SNEGSKA (reference sequence). The V and J ends lost 1 base and 2 bases respectively, with 14 bases between them. This chain's CDR3 is CSARATGTETNEKLFF. The CDR3 DNA follows: TGCAGTGCTAGAGCTACCGGGACGGAGACTAATGAAAAACTGTTTTTT.

This chain connects TRBV28 to TRBJ2-5; 9 bases map to TRBD2. The V and J ends lost 7 bases and 0 bases, in that order; junction bases with no gene match: 3. Germline CDR1 MDHEN, CDR2 SYDVKM. CDR3 size: 14 residues. CDR3 residues: CASNSGGHQETQYF. CDR3 DNA sequence: TGTGCCAGCAATAGCGGGGGCCACCAAGAGACCCAGTACTTC.

This clonotype was counted between two and nine times. The chain combines TRBV3-1 with TRBJ2-7; D is unresolved. This CDR3 spans 15 amino acids. Trimming left V 1 base short and J 2 bases short, with 12 bases between. Germline V CDR1 and CDR2: LGHDT, YNNKEL (reference sequence). As DNA, the CDR3 is TGTGCCAGCAGCCAAGCGCCGGCAAGTACCTACGAGCAGTACTTC. Protein: CASSQAPASTYEQYF.

The chain has TRBV5-6 and TRBJ2-7; D is possibly TRBD1 (6 bases). This CDR3 has 16 residues. Trimming left V 4 bases short and J 3 bases short, with 20 bases between. CDR1 SGHDT and CDR2 YYEEEE come from the germline V gene. CDR3 DNA: TGTGCCAGCAGCCCCCTAACAGGGTCAGTAGTCTACGAGCAGTACTTC. Protein sequence: CASSPLTGSVVYEQYF.

This clonotype was detected ten times or more. This chain uses TRBV6-2 or TRBV6-3 with TRBJ2-1; weak D call: TRBD1 (6 bases). V was cut by 7 bases and J by 5 bases, with 24 bases left in between. CDR1 and CDR2 (germline): MNHEY, SVGEGT. The CDR3 length is 17 residues. The CDR3, as DNA: TGTGCCAGCATCCCCTCCGGGATAGGGGGTGGCCACAATGAGCAGTTCTTC. Translated, it gives CASIPSGIGGGHNEQFF.

The genes are TRBV7-2 and TRBJ2-5; tentatively, D is TRBD1 (5 bases). V shed 5 bases and J shed 5 bases, with 15 bases lying between them. The CDR3 has 14 residues. Germline CDR1 and CDR2: SGHTA and FQGNSA. The CDR3 DNA is TGTGCCAGCAGCGCCTCAGGGTTAGAGGAGACCCAGTACTTC. This codes for CASSASGLEETQYF. Complete variable domain (other parts from reference TRBV7-2 and TRBJ2-5): GAGVSQSPSNKVTEKGKDVELRCDPISGHTALYWYRQSLGQGLEFLIYFQGNSAPDKSGLPSDRFSAERTGGSVSTLTIQRTQQEDSAVYLCASSASGLEETQYFGPGTRLLVL.

The CDR3 bases are TGTGCCACTCGGGGTGCGAACACCGGGGAGCTGTTTTTT. Translating gives CATRGANTGELFF. The V call is TRBV7-2, the J call TRBJ2-2; D possibly corresponds to TRBD2 (5 bases). Trimming removed 10 bases from V and 0 bases from J, with 9 bases in between. Germline V gene sequence: CDR1 SGHTA, CDR2 FQGNSA. CDR3 length: 13 residues.

This clonotype was found a few times. This chain links TRBV4-1 with TRBJ2-3, with D tentatively TRBD2 (5 bases). V was pared by 0 bases and J by 6 bases, with 16 bases between. The CDR3 contains 16 residues. The germline gives CDR1 MGHRA, CDR2 YSYEKL. This CDR3 is CASSQEGGSLVDTQYF. For the CDR3, the DNA is TGCGCCAGCAGCCAAGAAGGCGGATCACTAGTGGATACGCAGTATTTT.

The chain recombines TRBV11-2 with TRBJ2-7; D call uncertain. Germline V gene lookup returns CDR1 SGHAT and CDR2 FQNNGV. The CDR3 length is 13 residues. V lost 4 bases and J lost 6, with 13 bases in between. This chain's CDR3 is CASSSPSGIEQYF. CDR3 in DNA: TGTGCCAGCAGCTCGCCCTCTGGGATCGAGCAGTACTTC.

This rearrangement joins TRBV20-1 to TRBJ2-7, with 7 bases aligning to TRBD2. The CDR3 is made up of 14 amino acids. Per the germline V gene, CDR1 is DFQATT and CDR2 is SNEGSKA (reference sequence). Trimming removed 6 bases from V and 2 bases from J; junction bases left unmatched: 10. The CDR3 reads CSATYERGPYEQYF. The CDR3 nucleotides are TGCAGTGCGACCTACGAGCGGGGCCCCTACGAGCAGTACTTC.

A few counts support this clonotype. V gene TRBV3-1 combines with J gene TRBJ2-1; 9 nucleotides agree with TRBD1. Germline V gene data show CDR1 as LGHDT and CDR2 as YNNKEL (reference sequence). The CDR3 sequence is 16 residues long. Germline trimming cut 0 bases from V and 7 bases from J; bases unmatched to any gene: 7. CDR3 residues: CASSQEGTGNFNEQFF. Written as DNA, the CDR3 is TGTGCCAGCAGCCAAGAAGGGACAGGGAATTTTAATGAGCAGTTCTTC.